The 32 T cell receptor beta chains reported below all come from one sample, sequenced in a study of blood T cell repertoires in COVID-19. Sequenced by immunoSEQ multiplex PCR; TCRdb stores in-frame clones only, minus some. Among 250,000 or so clones, just under 85% were seen once, and the ten largest hold approximately 1.9%. The specimen was peripheral blood. The receptors here all came from a woman older than 75 with acute or convalescent COVID-19.

V usage is TRBV7-9 and J usage is TRBJ2-1, with 11 bases matching TRBD2. The CDR3 is 16 residues long. The V gene end was trimmed by 5 bases and the J gene end by 9 bases; junction bases not matched to a gene: 12. Germline V gene lookup returns CDR1 SEHNR and CDR2 FQNEAQ (reference sequence). The CDR3 sequence: CASSPRSSGGASEQFF. The DNA of the CDR3 is TGTGCCAGCAGCCCACGAAGTAGCGGGGGGGCTAGTGAGCAGTTCTTC. Filled out from reference TRBV7-9 and TRBJ2-1, the complete variable domain reads DTGVSQNPRHKITKRGQNVTFRCDPISEHNRLYWYRQTLGQGPEFLTYFQNEAQLEKSRLLSDRFSAERPKGSFSTLEIQRTEQGDSAMYLCASSPRSSGGASEQFFGPGTRLTVL.

The CDR3 nucleotides read TGTGCCAGCAGTTACTCGTACAGATTGGGCAATGAGCAGTTCTTC. Protein: CASSYSYRLGNEQFF. This chain connects TRBV6-2 or TRBV6-3 to TRBJ2-1; the D is unclear. The V and J ends lost 0 bases and 6 bases respectively, with 12 bases between them. The CDR3 totals 15 residues. CDR1 is MNHEY and CDR2 is SVGEGT in the germline V gene.

The chain links TRBV29-1 to TRBJ2-7, with 12 bases aligning to TRBD1. The CDR3 sequence is 17 residues long. Trimming removed 2 bases from V and 7 bases from J; junction bases left unmatched: 15. From germline, CDR1 is SQVTM and CDR2 ANQGSEA. The CDR3 reads CSVEKPMEGTGGWEQYF. CDR3 nucleotide sequence: TGCAGCGTTGAAAAGCCCATGGAGGGGACAGGGGGCTGGGAGCAGTACTTC.

The chain couples TRBV25-1 to TRBJ1-4; TRBD1 matches 7 bases. Germline V CDR1 and CDR2: MGHDK, SYGVNS. CDR3 size: 16 residues. Trimming cost V 2 bases and J 8 bases; bases outside gene matches: 11. The CDR3 spells CASSEGDRQDGEKLFF. CDR3 nucleotides: TGTGCCAGCAGTGAAGGGGACAGACAAGATGGGGAAAAACTGTTTTTT.

The chain couples TRBV7-2 to TRBJ1-1; D is possibly TRBD1 (5 bases). Trimming cost V 1 base and J 4 bases, with 13 bases left between them. Per the germline V gene, CDR1 is SGHTA and CDR2 is FQGNSA. This CDR3 region has 15 residues. CDR3 sequence reads: CASSLGLGGSTEAFF. The CDR3 nucleotides are TGTGCCAGCAGCTTAGGGCTCGGGGGGAGCACTGAAGCTTTCTTT.

CDR3 in DNA: TGTGCCAGCAGGTGGCGGCAGAGCGATAATTCACCCCTCCACTTT. Amino acids: CASRWRQSDNSPLHF. The chain joins TRBV2 to TRBJ1-6; D call uncertain. Deletions cut 6 bases from V and 5 bases from J, with 14 bases between. Germline V gene lookup returns CDR1 SNHLY and CDR2 FYNNEI. The CDR3 contains 15 residues.

The J gene is TRBJ1-5, the V gene TRBV20-1, with 7 positions matching TRBD1. Germline CDR1 reads DFQATT; CDR2 reads SNEGSKA (reference sequence). The CDR3 has 18 residues. Trimming cost V 3 bases and J 2 bases; bases outside gene matches: 16. CDR3 coding DNA: TGCAGTGCTAGTCGACCCCGACAGGGTGCGAGGCGCAATCAGCCCCAGCATTTT. It yields the protein CSASRPRQGARRNQPQHF.

This clone was picked up a small number of times. V usage is TRBV14 and J usage is TRBJ1-2, with D unresolved. This CDR3 region has 17 residues. The V gene's germline CDR1 is SGHDN and CDR2 FVKESK. Between the trimmed V and J ends, which lost 0 bases and 2 bases, there was a span of 16 bases. The CDR3 nucleotides read TGTGCCAGCAGCCAAGATCACTTCGGCAGCAGGAACTATGGCTACACCTTC. Encoded protein: CASSQDHFGSRNYGYTF.

The rearrangement uses TRBV7-2 and TRBJ1-1, with 7 bases matching TRBD1. The CDR3 runs 14 residues. V lost 5 bases to trimming and J lost 5 bases; unmatched junction nucleotides: 8. Per the germline V gene, CDR1 is SGHTA and CDR2 is FQGNSA. CDR3 nucleotide sequence: TGTGCCAGCAGCCGGTCGACAGGGAATACTGAAGCTTTCTTT. It specifies CASSRSTGNTEAFF.

V is TRBV9 and J is TRBJ1-2; TRBD1 matches 7 bases. CDR3 length: 11 residues. The junction had 7 bases not matched to a gene; V was cut back by 4 bases and J by 13 bases. From germline, CDR1 is SGDLS and CDR2 YYNGEE. The CDR3 spells CASSPLGQTTF. The CDR3 DNA reads TGTGCCAGCAGCCCACTGGGACAGACCACCTTC.

In this sample, this clone turned up a few times. The chain combines TRBV18 with TRBJ1-4; D is undetermined. Germline V CDR1 and CDR2: KGHSH, LQKENI. This CDR3 contains 14 residues. V lost 3 bases to trimming and J lost 8 bases, with 13 bases between them. In nucleotides, the CDR3 is TGTGCCAGCTCACCTCTGATGGGCGGGGAAAAACTGTTTTTT. Translation: CASSPLMGGEKLFF.

The chain joins TRBV7-2 to TRBJ1-6; D might be TRBD1 (6 bases). The V gene's germline CDR1 is SGHTA and CDR2 FQGNSA. V was pared by 2 bases and J by 5 bases, with 13 bases between. CDR3 length: 16 amino acids. The DNA of the CDR3 is TGTGCCAGCAGCTTAACAGGGCCCCTTAATAATTCACCCCTCCACTTT. Translation: CASSLTGPLNNSPLHF.

The rearrangement joins TRBV10-3 to TRBJ1-2; D is undetermined. The CDR3 sequence is 12 residues long. Trimming removed 7 bases at V and 2 bases at J, with 8 bases between. The germline V gene encodes CDR1 ENHRY and CDR2 SYGVKD. The CDR3 spells CAINGGNYGYTF. CDR3 bases: TGTGCCATCAACGGCGGGAACTATGGCTACACCTTC.

V and J are TRBV27 and TRBJ1-5; weak D call: TRBD1 (6 bases). V was clipped by 4 bases and J by 4 bases, with 17 bases between them. CDR3 length: 16 residues. Looked up from germline, CDR1 is MNHEY and CDR2 is SMNVEV (reference sequence). The DNA of the CDR3 is TGTGCCAGCAGTTACTCTTGGGGGCTAATTAATCAGCCCCAGCATTTT. Its protein is CASSYSWGLINQPQHF.

The rearrangement uses TRBV19 and TRBJ2-1; D might be TRBD2 (5 bases). The germline CDR1 and CDR2 sequences are LNHDA and SQIVND (reference sequence). The CDR3 is made up of 16 amino acids. V was clipped by 5 bases and J by 0 bases, with 14 bases between them. CDR3 in DNA: TGTGCCAGTAGTCCGGACTCCAGGAGCTCCTACAATGAGCAGTTCTTC. It is translated as CASSPDSRSSYNEQFF. The full variable domain, its missing parts supplied by reference TRBV19 and TRBJ2-1, is DGGITQSPKYLFRKEGQNVTLSCEQNLNHDAMYWYRQDPGQGLRLIYYSQIVNDFQKGDIAEGYSVSREKKESFPLTVTSAQKNPTAFYLCASSPDSRSSYNEQFFGPGTRLTVL.

This sequence joins TRBV5-6 and TRBJ1-1; D remains ambiguous. Germline CDR1 SGHDT, CDR2 YYEEEE. V lost 3 bases and J 1 base, leaving 7 bases between the germline ends. The CDR3 is 13 amino acids. The CDR3 coding sequence is TGTGCCAGCAGCTCCGACAAGAACACTGAAGCTTTCTTT. It codes for CASSSDKNTEAFF.

V and J are TRBV4-3 and TRBJ2-1; a possible D gene is TRBD1 (6 bases). CDR1 LGHNA and CDR2 YSLEER come from the germline V gene. This CDR3 is 17 amino acids long. V lost 0 bases and J lost 6, with 18 bases in between. DNA of the CDR3: TGCGCCAGCAGCCAAGACCAGCGATTGTTGACAGGCAATGAGCAGTTCTTC. As protein: CASSQDQRLLTGNEQFF.

The CDR3 DNA reads as TGTGCCAGCTCACTAAATATCGGGCTGACTAGCGGGCGGTCCTACGAGCAGTACTTC. This encodes CASSLNIGLTSGRSYEQYF. The chain has TRBV18 and TRBJ2-7, with TRBD2 matching over 10 bases. The CDR3 contains 19 residues. Germline loops: CDR1 KGHSH, CDR2 LQKENI. Trimming cost V 4 bases and J 1 base; bases outside gene matches: 16.

V and J are TRBV2 and TRBJ2-7, with 14 bases aligning to TRBD2. Looked up from germline, CDR1 is SNHLY and CDR2 is FYNNEI. The CDR3 has 14 residues. Trimming cost V 8 bases and J 6 bases; bases outside gene matches: 6. The DNA for the CDR3 is TGTGCCAGCCGACTAGCGGGGGGGCCAGGCGAGCAGTACTTC. As protein: CASRLAGGPGEQYF.

The CDR3: CASSPAGQVRFEQYF. The DNA for the CDR3 is TGTGCCAGCAGCCCCGCGGGACAGGTACGATTCGAGCAGTACTTC. J is TRBJ2-7 and V is TRBV7-8; TRBD1 agrees at 8 bases. The junction had 12 bases not matched to a gene; V was cut back by 5 bases and J by 6 bases. The CDR3 has 15 residues. CDR1 is SGHVS, CDR2 FQNEAQ, per germline.

V gene TRBV19 combines with J gene TRBJ2-2; the D is unclear. V lost 6 bases, J lost 6 bases, and 5 bases lay in between. The length of the CDR3 is 11 residues. In germline, CDR1 is LNHDA, CDR2 SQIVND (reference sequence). The chain's CDR3 is CASSASGELFF. The DNA of the CDR3 is TGTGCCAGTAGCGCGTCCGGGGAGCTGTTTTTT.

The chain links TRBV6-5 to TRBJ1-2, with TRBD1 identical over 8 bases. This CDR3 has 14 residues. The germline CDR1 and CDR2 sequences are MNHEY and SVGAGI. J was trimmed by 4 bases and V by 6 bases; bases with no gene match: 7. DNA of the CDR3: TGTGCCAGCAGACGGGACAGGAACCGCTATGGCTACACCTTC. Amino acids: CASRRDRNRYGYTF.

The gene calls are TRBV5-6 and TRBJ2-4; D call uncertain. Looked up from germline, CDR1 is SGHDT and CDR2 is YYEEEE. The CDR3 has 16 residues. Trimming left V 0 bases short and J 0 bases short, with 10 bases between. In DNA form, the CDR3 reads TGTGCCAGCAGCTTGGCAACTCCTCTAGCCAAAAACATTCAGTACTTC. Its protein product is CASSLATPLAKNIQYF.

This sequence joins TRBV2 and TRBJ2-3; 7 positions match TRBD1. This CDR3 comprises 12 residues. Germline CDR1 is SNHLY and CDR2 is FYNNEI. The trim removed 6 bases at V and 5 bases at J, leaving 2 bases unmatched. The CDR3 bases are TGTGCCAGCAGCCGACAGGGAGATACGCAGTATTTT. It translates to CASSRQGDTQYF.

A single count supports this clone. This chain's CDR3 is CASRSQGGINEQFF. The CDR3 coding sequence is TGTGCCAGCAGATCTCAGGGAGGGATCAATGAGCAGTTCTTC. The chain combines TRBV28 with TRBJ2-1, with 7 nucleotides matching TRBD2. The ends lost 6 bases at V and 6 bases at J; junction bases unmatched: 8. Germline V CDR1 and CDR2: MDHEN, SYDVKM. This CDR3 comprises 14 residues.

The V and J genes are TRBV15 and TRBJ1-1; TRBD1 is a possible D gene (6 bases). Trimming took 2 bases from V and 1 from J, leaving 11 bases between them. This CDR3 has 15 residues. Germline CDR1 LNHNV, CDR2 YYDKDF (reference sequence). Here the CDR3 reads CATSRTTQGNTEAFF. Here the CDR3 DNA reads TGTGCCACCAGCAGAACGACACAGGGGAACACTGAAGCTTTCTTT.

The chain uses TRBV19 and TRBJ2-7; 9 nucleotides match TRBD1. The CDR3 extends over 13 amino acids. Trimming cost V 4 bases and J 7 bases; bases outside gene matches: 5. From germline, CDR1 is LNHDA and CDR2 SQIVND (reference sequence). CDR3 amino acids: CASSTQDRGEQYF. The DNA of the CDR3 is TGTGCCAGTAGTACCCAGGACAGGGGTGAGCAGTACTTC.

The chain has TRBV28 and TRBJ2-7; D may be TRBD1 (5 bases). The CDR3 runs 14 residues. Trimming cost V 7 bases and J 1 base, with 14 bases left between them. Per germline, CDR1 MDHEN and CDR2 SYDVKM. CDR3 DNA: TGTGCCAGCACGAACCACAGGAATTCCTACGAGCAGTACTTC. It encodes CASTNHRNSYEQYF.

The chain links TRBV13 to TRBJ1-6, with D perhaps TRBD1 (5 bases). CDR1 is PRHDT and CDR2 is FYEKMQ in the germline V gene (reference sequence). The CDR3 consists of 15 residues. V lost 6 bases and J lost 4, with 13 bases in between. CDR3 sequence reads: CASSLSQGYNSPLHF. The CDR3 coding sequence is TGTGCCAGCAGTTTGTCCCAGGGATATAATTCACCCCTCCACTTT.

V and J are TRBV11-2 and TRBJ2-1; unclear D gene. This CDR3 has 11 amino acids. The germline CDR1 and CDR2 sequences are SGHAT and FQNNGV. V lost 2 bases and J lost 12, with 8 bases in between. CDR3 protein: CASSLWRGQFF. The CDR3 nucleotides are TGTGCCAGCAGCTTATGGCGAGGGCAGTTCTTC.

The chain carries TRBV7-3 and TRBJ1-1, with TRBD1 identical over 10 bases. Per the germline V gene, CDR1 is SGHTA and CDR2 is FQGTGA. The CDR3 length is 14 residues. Germline trimming cut 4 bases from V and 5 bases from J; bases unmatched to any gene: 4. The CDR3 DNA reads as TGTGCCAGCAGCTCCAGACAGGGGGCGACTGAAGCTTTCTTT. Translating it yields CASSSRQGATEAFF.

The chain combines TRBV7-8 with TRBJ2-7; weak D call: TRBD1 (5 bases). Germline V gene sequence: CDR1 SGHVS, CDR2 FQNEAQ. Trimming removed 2 bases at V and 5 bases at J, with 10 bases between. The CDR3 spans 13 residues. In DNA, the CDR3 is TGTGCCAGCAGCTTAACGACAGTGCACGAGCAGTACTTC. Its protein product is CASSLTTVHEQYF.